These 32 T cell receptor beta chains were sequenced from one sample in a study of blood T cell repertoires in COVID-19. Some clones are missing from TCRdb's copy, which holds only in-frame ones; the method was immunoSEQ multiplex PCR. The sample comprises 75,000 to 95,000 clones, roughly 80% of which are singletons, and 3.4% rests with the top ten. The specimen was peripheral blood. The receptors were sampled from a man aged 50-60 years with acute or convalescent COVID-19.

The chain carries TRBV5-4 and TRBJ1-3, with 8 nucleotides matching TRBD1. The CDR3 runs 18 residues. V lost 0 bases, J lost 0 bases, and 8 bases stayed unmatched. The germline V gene encodes CDR1 SGHNT and CDR2 YYREEE (reference sequence). Here the CDR3 DNA reads TGTGCCAGCAGCTTGGCGGCGGCAGGGGGCTTCTCTGGAAACACCATATATTTT. Translated: CASSLAAAGGFSGNTIYF.

This clone was seen just once. The chain combines TRBV27 with TRBJ2-1; TRBD2 aligns across 10 bases. This CDR3 contains 19 residues. Looked up from germline, CDR1 is MNHEY and CDR2 is SMNVEV (reference sequence). After removal of 1 base from V and 6 bases from J, the junction contained 15 bases not matched to a gene. Here the CDR3 DNA reads TGTGCCAGCAGTTTATTGGATGGTCTCCTAGCGGGAGAAGTCAATGAGCAGTTCTTC. Translation: CASSLLDGLLAGEVNEQFF.

The chain uses TRBV7-9 and TRBJ2-3; a weak D match, TRBD2 (6 bases). The length of the CDR3 is 16 residues. Per germline, CDR1 SEHNR and CDR2 FQNEAQ (reference sequence). The V end was cut by 4 bases, the J end by 2 bases, with 16 bases between. The CDR3 region has the DNA TGTGCCAGCAGCTCCCGGCGCGGGGTATTCACAGATACGCAGTATTTT. As protein: CASSSRRGVFTDTQYF.

The chain is built from TRBV7-2 and TRBJ2-3; unclear D gene. Germline CDR1 reads SGHTA; CDR2 reads FQGNSA. The CDR3 runs 14 residues. The V end lost 2 bases, the J end lost 6 bases, and 12 bases lay between the germline ends. The CDR3 bases are TGTGCCAGCAGCTTATCCGCGACACGCGATACGCAGTATTTT. Its protein is CASSLSATRDTQYF.

The rearrangement links TRBV4-2 to TRBJ2-7; 9 nucleotides align to TRBD2. Germline V gene sequence: CDR1 LGHNA, CDR2 YNFKEQ. The V gene end was trimmed by 2 bases and the J gene end by 2 bases; junction bases not matched to a gene: 7. This CDR3 spans 16 amino acids. The chain's CDR3 is CASSQNPGTSTYEQYF. CDR3 sequence (DNA): TGTGCCAGCAGCCAAAATCCCGGGACTAGCACCTACGAGCAGTACTTC.

The table lists this clone with a few counts. Different DNA sequences within this sample yield the same CDR3. The chain has TRBV10-1 and TRBJ2-7, with TRBD1 identical over 7 bases. Per the germline V gene, CDR1 is WNHNN and CDR2 is SYGVQD (reference sequence). After removal of 2 bases from V and 2 bases from J, the junction contained 3 bases not matched to a gene. CDR3 size: 14 residues. Here the CDR3 DNA reads TGCGCCAGCAGTGAGAACAGGGGCCCCTACGAGCAGTACTTC. It yields the protein CASSENRGPYEQYF.

The DNA of the CDR3 is TGCAGCGTTCTCATTATACAGGGAAACACCGGGGAGCTGTTTTTT. Residues: CSVLIIQGNTGELFF. V gene TRBV29-1 combines with J gene TRBJ2-2; D possibly corresponds to TRBD1 (6 bases). V was pared by 5 bases and J by 2 bases, with 15 bases between. The CDR3 covers 15 residues. CDR1 is SQVTM and CDR2 is ANQGSEA in the germline V gene.

The V gene is TRBV9, the J gene TRBJ1-1, with D possibly TRBD1 on 5 matching bases. Trimming removed 4 bases from V and 1 base from J, with 11 bases in between. This CDR3 is built from 14 residues. The V gene's germline CDR1 is SGDLS and CDR2 YYNGEE. DNA for the CDR3: TGTGCCAGCAGCCCCCAGACAGCGAACACTGAAGCTTTCTTT. This sequence encodes CASSPQTANTEAFF.

The rearrangement uses TRBV19 and TRBJ2-3; 11 bases are shared with TRBD2. This CDR3 has 17 residues. J lost 2 bases, V lost 6 bases, and 10 bases had no gene match. Germline CDR1 reads LNHDA; CDR2 reads SQIVND (reference sequence). The CDR3 nucleotides read TGTGCCAGTAGCCCCTGGGGACTAGCGGCTTCCACAGATACGCAGTATTTT. As protein: CASSPWGLAASTDTQYF.

The chain couples TRBV7-2 to TRBJ2-5, with D possibly TRBD2 on 7 matching bases. CDR3 size: 16 residues. V shed 7 bases and J shed 5 bases, with 23 bases lying between them. Germline assignment: CDR1 SGHTA and CDR2 FQGNSA. The DNA for the CDR3 is TGTGCCAGCAAGGGGGGAGCGGGGACGCCTAGGGAGACCCAGTACTTC. Its protein is CASKGGAGTPRETQYF.

The chain couples TRBV28 to TRBJ2-5, with 9 nucleotides matching TRBD1. V was pared by 5 bases and J by 1 base, with 5 bases of the junction left unmatched. The CDR3 covers 15 residues. From germline, CDR1 is MDHEN and CDR2 SYDVKM. CDR3 coding DNA: TGTGCCAGCAGTAAGGGGGGACAGGGCCAAGAGACCCAGTACTTC. As protein: CASSKGGQGQETQYF.

The rearrangement uses TRBV11-2 and TRBJ2-5; D gene uncertain. CDR3 length: 13 amino acids. Germline CDR1 and CDR2: SGHAT and FQNNGV. V was shortened by 3 bases and J by 1 base, with 6 bases between the two germline ends. The CDR3 DNA is TGTGCCAGCAGCTTTTTGGCCCAAGAGACCCAGTACTTC. Residues: CASSFLAQETQYF.

The chain is built from TRBV3-1 (or the pseudogene TRBV3-2) and TRBJ2-3; TRBD2 aligns across 16 bases. Trimming removed 3 bases from V and 3 bases from J; junction bases left unmatched: 6. CDR1 is LGHDT and CDR2 is YNNKEL in the germline V gene (reference sequence). CDR3 length equals 18 residues. CDR3 DNA sequence: TGTGCCAGCAGCCAGACCGGGACTAGCGGGGGGGCTACAGATACGCAGTATTTT. It translates to CASSQTGTSGGATDTQYF.

The chain uses TRBV7-2 and TRBJ1-3; 11 bases line up with TRBD1. The CDR3 covers 15 residues. Germline trimming cut 4 bases from V and 4 bases from J; bases unmatched to any gene: 3. Germline assignment: CDR1 SGHTA and CDR2 FQGNSA. The CDR3 nucleotides are TGTGCCAGCAGCTCGGGACAGGGGGTGGGAAACACCATATATTTT. Protein: CASSSGQGVGNTIYF.

This clone has only a few counts. The rearrangement joins TRBV2 to TRBJ2-7; 7 bases are a match to TRBD2. CDR3 length: 14 amino acids. CDR1 and CDR2 from the germline V gene are SNHLY and FYNNEI. The V and J ends lost 3 bases and 5 bases, in that order; junction bases with no gene match: 7. The CDR3 DNA reads as TGTGCCAGCAGTGATGCGGGGCTAGCGGACGAGCAGTACTTC. Residues: CASSDAGLADEQYF.

V gene TRBV5-5 combines with J gene TRBJ1-2; TRBD1 might be the D (5 bases). This CDR3 is 14 amino acids long. Trimming cost V 0 bases and J 2 bases, with 8 bases left between them. Per the germline V gene, CDR1 is SGHKS and CDR2 is YYEKEE (reference sequence). The CDR3 protein is CASSLGDRNYGYTF. CDR3 coding DNA: TGTGCCAGCAGCTTGGGAGACAGAAACTATGGCTACACCTTC.

The table lists this clone with a count of one. This sequence joins TRBV6-5 and TRBJ2-7; D is uncertain. CDR1 and CDR2 (germline): MNHEY, SVGAGI. This CDR3 has 12 amino acids. V lost 5 bases and J lost 0, with 5 bases in between. The DNA for the CDR3 is TGTGCCAGCAGTCTACCCTCCTACGAGCAGTACTTC. Residues: CASSLPSYEQYF.

This chain connects TRBV19 to TRBJ1-2, with TRBD1 matching 8 bases. The CDR3 consists of 13 residues. The ends lost 4 bases at V and 3 bases at J; junction bases unmatched: 1. Germline CDR1 LNHDA, CDR2 SQIVND (reference sequence). The CDR3 region has the DNA TGTGCCAGTAGTACGACAGGGGACTATGGCTACACCTTC. It specifies CASSTTGDYGYTF.

The rearrangement uses TRBV14 and TRBJ2-5; no clear D gene. The ends were cut back, 2 bases at V and 1 base at J, with 8 bases in the middle. Germline lookup yields CDR1 SGHDN and CDR2 FVKESK. This CDR3 region has 14 residues. The CDR3 region is CASSQFILQETQYF. In nucleotides, the CDR3 is TGTGCCAGCAGCCAATTTATACTCCAAGAGACCCAGTACTTC.

The chain is built from TRBV7-2 and TRBJ2-3; D unclear. CDR3 size: 12 residues. Looked up from germline, CDR1 is SGHTA and CDR2 is FQGNSA. Between the trimmed V and J ends, which lost 3 bases and 6 bases, there was a span of 7 bases. The DNA of the CDR3 is TGTGCCAGCAGCTTCCCGGGTGATACGCAGTATTTT. Its protein product is CASSFPGDTQYF.

The rearrangement links TRBV5-6 to TRBJ2-3, with D maybe TRBD2 (6 bases). The germline V gene has CDR1 SGHDT and CDR2 YYEEEE. CDR3 length equals 15 residues. Trimming took 3 bases from V and 6 from J, leaving 17 bases between them. The CDR3 here is CASSSLLSGRDTQYF. DNA of the CDR3: TGTGCCAGCAGCTCCCTATTGAGCGGGCGCGATACGCAGTATTTT. Variable domain in full (rest from reference TRBV5-6 and TRBJ2-3): DAGVTQSPTHLIKTRGQQVTLRCSPKSGHDTVSWYQQALGQGPQFIFQYYEEEERQRGNFPDRFSGHQFPNYSSELNVNALLLGDSALYLCASSSLLSGRDTQYFGPGTRLTVL.

The chain is built from TRBV29-1 and TRBJ1-1; no clear D gene. Trimming removed 7 bases at V and 3 bases at J, with 15 bases between. Germline CDR1 SQVTM, CDR2 ANQGSEA. CDR3 length equals 13 residues. The CDR3 reads CSGGLFRDTEAFF. CDR3 DNA sequence: TGCAGCGGTGGGTTGTTTCGGGACACTGAAGCTTTCTTT. Combining the CDR3 with reference TRBV29-1 and TRBJ1-1 gives the whole variable domain SAVISQKPSRDICQRGTSLTIQCQVDSQVTMMFWYRQQPGQSLTLIATANQGSEATYESGFVIDKFPISRPNLTFSTLTVSNMSPEDSSIYLCSGGLFRDTEAFFGQGTRLTVV.

The chain combines TRBV28 with TRBJ2-1, with 11 nucleotides matching TRBD2. Germline values: CDR1 MDHEN, CDR2 SYDVKM. This CDR3 has 16 residues. Trimming removed 4 bases from V and 4 bases from J; junction bases left unmatched: 6. CDR3: CASSSSSGGNYNEQFF. CDR3 coding DNA: TGTGCCAGCAGTTCCTCTAGCGGGGGGAATTACAATGAGCAGTTCTTC.

The chain couples TRBV5-1 to TRBJ2-1; 9 bases match TRBD2. The CDR3 sequence is 14 residues long. Trimming at V came to 4 bases and at J to 9 bases, leaving 8 bases not matched to a gene. CDR1 is SGHRS and CDR2 is YFSETQ in the germline V gene. Written as DNA, the CDR3 is TGCGCCAGCAGCCAAATAGCGGGAGCTAGTGAGCAGTTCTTC. The encoded protein is CASSQIAGASEQFF.

V gene TRBV27 combines with J gene TRBJ2-4; TRBD2 matches 11 bases. Germline CDR1 MNHEY, CDR2 SMNVEV (reference sequence). The V segment lost 4 bases and the J segment 15 bases; nucleotides outside the gene matches: 5. The CDR3 loop spans 12 amino acids. CDR3 region: CASSSSSGRGYF. CDR3 nucleotide sequence: TGTGCCAGCAGTTCGAGTAGCGGGAGGGGGTACTTC.

The chain recombines TRBV4-3 with TRBJ1-2; 7 bases line up with TRBD1. This CDR3 is built from 15 residues. With V trimmed by 4 bases and J by 4 bases, 9 bases remained unmatched. Germline CDR1 and CDR2: LGHNA and YSLEER. DNA for the CDR3: TGCGCCAGCAGCCCTCGCGACAGGGTTCCCTATGGCTACACCTTC. This codes for CASSPRDRVPYGYTF.

CDR3 DNA: TGTGCCAGCAGCCAATTTCTAGCGGGTAAAGAGCAGTACTTC. Translating gives CASSQFLAGKEQYF. The rearrangement uses TRBV14 and TRBJ2-7; 8 bases fit TRBD2. The germline V gene encodes CDR1 SGHDN and CDR2 FVKESK. CDR3 length equals 14 residues. V gave up 2 bases and J gave up 7 bases; unmatched junction bases: 7.

Only one count was recorded for this clone. V gene TRBV30 combines with J gene TRBJ1-6; no reliable D call. CDR1 is GTSNPN and CDR2 is SVGIG in the germline V gene (reference sequence). This CDR3 has 11 amino acids. V was cut by 5 bases and J by 6 bases, with 5 bases left in between. The CDR3 DNA reads as TGTGCCTGGGAAGCTAATTCACCCCTCCACTTT. This gives the protein CAWEANSPLHF.

This CDR3 reads CASQDPGTGRYQETQYF. CDR3 DNA sequence: TGTGCCAGCCAAGACCCCGGGACAGGGAGGTACCAAGAGACCCAGTACTTC. The rearrangement links TRBV19 to TRBJ2-5; 9 bases map to TRBD1. From germline, CDR1 is LNHDA and CDR2 SQIVND (reference sequence). The CDR3 covers 17 residues. Trimming cost V 9 bases and J 0 bases; bases outside gene matches: 14.

The chain couples TRBV2 to TRBJ1-5; no reliable D call. Germline values: CDR1 SNHLY, CDR2 FYNNEI. V shed 3 bases and J shed 7 bases, with 7 bases lying between them. This CDR3 has 12 residues. CDR3: CASSESSQPQHF. CDR3 nucleotides: TGTGCCAGCAGTGAGAGCTCACAGCCCCAGCATTTT.

V and J are TRBV5-1 and TRBJ1-3; D is perhaps TRBD1 (6 bases). Germline-derived CDR1 and CDR2 are SGHRS and YFSETQ. Trimming took 2 bases from V and 3 from J, leaving 6 bases between them. The CDR3 runs 13 residues. The chain's CDR3 is CASSLGGGNTIYF. The CDR3 DNA reads TGCGCCAGCAGCTTAGGGGGTGGAAACACCATATATTTT.

V and J are TRBV7-3 and TRBJ2-5, with 7 nucleotides matching TRBD2. The J segment lost 3 bases and the V segment lost 5 bases, leaving 3 bases of the junction unmatched. This CDR3 comprises 13 residues. The germline gives CDR1 SGHTA, CDR2 FQGTGA. CDR3 protein: CASSPGLKETQYF. The CDR3 nucleotides are TGTGCCAGCAGCCCGGGACTAAAAGAGACCCAGTACTTC. The full variable domain, completed using reference TRBV7-3 and TRBJ2-5, is GAGVSQTPSNKVTEKGKYVELRCDPISGHTALYWYRQSLGQGPEFLIYFQGTGAADDSGLPNDRFFAVRPEGSVSTLKIQRTERGDSAVYLCASSPGLKETQYFGPGTRLLVL.